These 24 T cell receptor beta chains share one sample of origin, sequenced in a study of blood T cell repertoires in COVID-19. TCRdb's table, derived via immunoSEQ multiplex PCR, lists solely in-frame clones and lacks some. The sample records some 100,000 clones, about 86% being singletons. Sequencing was carried out using PBMCs or T cells enriched from blood (not recorded which). These receptors were taken from a woman between 50 and 59 years old who had recovered from COVID-19.

The V and J genes are TRBV7-6 and TRBJ2-7; 7 nucleotides align to TRBD1. The CDR3 is 19 residues long. V shed 0 bases, J shed 1 base, and the junction held 15 bases outside the gene matches. Germline V CDR1 and CDR2: SGHVS, FNYEAQ. CDR3 sequence (DNA): TGTGCCAGCAGCTTAGCCAACGCCCTACAGGGGAGAGGATCCTACGAGCAGTACTTC. As protein: CASSLANALQGRGSYEQYF.

This chain joins TRBV20-1 and TRBJ1-2; no clear D gene. CDR1 and CDR2 (germline): DFQATT, SNEGSKA (reference sequence). The V and J ends lost 3 bases and 7 bases respectively, with 12 bases between them. This CDR3 spans 12 amino acids. CDR3 sequence: CSASTGLLGYTF. The DNA of the CDR3 is TGCAGTGCTAGTACTGGACTACTTGGCTACACCTTC.

The chain is built from TRBV6-2 or TRBV6-3 and TRBJ2-7, with TRBD2 matching over 9 bases. Germline CDR1 and CDR2: MNHEY and SVGEGT. The J segment lost 4 bases and the V segment lost 3 bases, leaving 10 bases of the junction unmatched. The CDR3 is made up of 16 amino acids. CDR3 DNA: TGTGCCAGCAGTTATCAATTTAGCGGGAGCTATTACGAGCAGTACTTC. Its protein product is CASSYQFSGSYYEQYF.

This chain joins TRBV6-5 and TRBJ2-1; 7 nucleotides line up with TRBD2. This CDR3 spans 13 amino acids. The J segment lost 8 bases and the V segment lost 2 bases, leaving 3 bases of the junction unmatched. Germline V lookup: CDR1 MNHEY, CDR2 SVGAGI. The CDR3 nucleotides are TGTGCCAGCAGTTACAAGAGCGGGGATGAGCAGTTCTTC. The encoded protein is CASSYKSGDEQFF.

The rearrangement uses TRBV19 and TRBJ1-1; TRBD1 is a possible D gene (5 bases). The germline gives CDR1 LNHDA, CDR2 SQIVND (reference sequence). Deletions cut 4 bases from V and 5 bases from J, with 14 bases between. The CDR3 covers 14 residues. CDR3 in amino acids: CASSKQDPVTEAFF. In DNA form, the CDR3 reads TGTGCCAGTAGTAAACAGGATCCGGTAACTGAAGCTTTCTTT.

The V gene is TRBV5-8, the J gene TRBJ2-5; 8 bases are a match to TRBD1. In germline, CDR1 is SGHTS, CDR2 YDEGEE. V dropped 4 bases and J dropped 2; count of bases not matched to a gene: 7. The CDR3 sequence is 15 residues long. Here the CDR3 DNA reads TGTGCCAGCAGCCTATTACGACAGGGGCAAGAGACCCAGTACTTC. Its translation: CASSLLRQGQETQYF.

The chain links TRBV30 to TRBJ1-2, with 7 bases matching TRBD1. CDR1 GTSNPN and CDR2 SVGIG come from the germline V gene (reference sequence). The CDR3 totals 16 residues. J was trimmed by 3 bases and V by 5 bases; bases with no gene match: 15. Here the CDR3 reads CAWRGQGGGFHYGYTF. Written as DNA, the CDR3 is TGTGCCTGGCGGGGGCAAGGAGGGGGCTTCCACTATGGCTACACCTTC.

This chain uses TRBV29-1 with TRBJ1-1; D may be TRBD1 (5 bases). The CDR3 is made up of 13 amino acids. With 7 bases removed from V and 3 bases from J, the gap between germline ends came to 15 bases. The germline V gene has CDR1 SQVTM and CDR2 ANQGSEA. The CDR3 loop reads CSAAIGGDTEAFF. The CDR3 DNA follows: TGCAGCGCCGCGATTGGGGGGGACACTGAAGCTTTCTTT. Full variable domain (missing parts from reference TRBV29-1 and TRBJ1-1): SAVISQKPSRDICQRGTSLTIQCQVDSQVTMMFWYRQQPGQSLTLIATANQGSEATYESGFVIDKFPISRPNLTFSTLTVSNMSPEDSSIYLCSAAIGGDTEAFFGQGTRLTVV.

The chain has TRBV18 and TRBJ1-5; D gene uncertain. V shed 0 bases and J shed 4 bases, with 4 bases lying between them. Germline assignment: CDR1 KGHSH and CDR2 LQKENI. The CDR3 is 13 residues long. DNA for the CDR3: TGTGCCAGCTCACCACCCGGGAATCAGCCCCAGCATTTT. Its translation: CASSPPGNQPQHF.

J is TRBJ2-3 and V is TRBV28; D possibly corresponds to TRBD1 (6 bases). The length of the CDR3 is 14 residues. Deletions cut 6 bases from V and 2 bases from J, with 12 bases between. Germline lookup yields CDR1 MDHEN and CDR2 SYDVKM. The CDR3 bases are TGTGCCAGCAGACAACAGGGATACACAGATACGCAGTATTTT. This codes for CASRQQGYTDTQYF.

The J gene is TRBJ2-3, the V gene TRBV29-1; 10 nucleotides agree with TRBD1. The V and J ends lost 1 base and 6 bases, in that order; junction bases with no gene match: 10. Germline CDR1 and CDR2: SQVTM and ANQGSEA. The length of the CDR3 is 16 residues. CDR3: CSVEVSTGGGGDTQYF. The DNA for the CDR3 is TGCAGCGTTGAAGTCTCGACAGGGGGCGGCGGGGATACGCAGTATTTT.

This clone was detected once. The chain couples TRBV3-1 (or the pseudogene TRBV3-2) to TRBJ1-2; TRBD1 might be the D (5 bases). The ends were cut back, 1 base at V and 0 bases at J, with 15 bases in the middle. Germline CDR1 is LGHDT and CDR2 is YNNKEL (reference sequence). This CDR3 comprises 17 residues. The chain's CDR3 is CASSQVSRVLANYGYTF. The CDR3, as DNA: TGTGCCAGCAGCCAAGTAAGCAGGGTCCTTGCTAACTATGGCTACACCTTC.

The V call is TRBV2, the J call TRBJ1-5, with 10 positions matching TRBD1. The CDR3 spans 14 residues. J gave up 9 bases and V 6 bases, and 8 bases lay outside the gene matches. In germline, CDR1 is SNHLY, CDR2 FYNNEI. The CDR3 DNA is TGTGCCAGCAGAGGGACAGGGGTTTTTCGGCCCCAGCATTTT. Translating it yields CASRGTGVFRPQHF.

This sequence joins TRBV30 and TRBJ2-7, with D possibly being TRBD1 (6 bases). This CDR3 contains 15 residues. Germline values: CDR1 GTSNPN, CDR2 SVGIG (reference sequence). The V gene lost 0 bases and the J gene lost 7 bases, with 19 bases spanning the gap. The CDR3 DNA follows: TGTGCCTGGAGTGTACGGGGTAGGGGGACGCGGGAGCAGTACTTC. Amino acids: CAWSVRGRGTREQYF.

The V and J genes are TRBV5-8 and TRBJ1-6; possible D gene TRBD1, 5 bases. The CDR3 sequence is 15 residues long. The V and J ends lost 0 bases and 10 bases respectively, with 14 bases between them. Germline assignment: CDR1 SGHTS and CDR2 YDEGEE. The DNA for the CDR3 is TGTGCCAGCAGCTTGGAGGCCCGGGGGGGATCACCCCTCCACTTT. Protein sequence: CASSLEARGGSPLHF. The full variable domain, with the rest looked up from reference TRBV5-8 and TRBJ1-6, is EAGVTQSPTHLIKTRGQQATLRCSPISGHTSVYWYQQALGLGLQFLLWYDEGEERNRGNFPPRFSGRQFPNYSSELNVNALELEDSALYLCASSLEARGGSPLHFGNGTRLTVT.

V gene TRBV7-3 combines with J gene TRBJ2-3, with 9 nucleotides matching TRBD2. With 5 bases clipped from V and 0 bases from J, the junction kept 6 bases outside the gene matches. Germline loops: CDR1 SGHTA, CDR2 FQGTGA. CDR3 length: 16 residues. The CDR3: CASSEGLAVSTDTQYF. CDR3 DNA sequence: TGTGCCAGCAGCGAGGGACTAGCTGTGAGCACAGATACGCAGTATTTT.

The chain joins TRBV30 to TRBJ2-7; D unclear. CDR3 length: 11 residues. Per the germline V gene, CDR1 is GTSNPN and CDR2 is SVGIG (reference sequence). V dropped 8 bases and J dropped 5 bases, with 13 bases sitting between them. The CDR3: CALKHVHEQYF. Written as DNA, the CDR3 is TGTGCCCTTAAGCATGTACACGAGCAGTACTTC.

The chain uses TRBV27 and TRBJ2-7; D may be TRBD2 (5 bases). Trimming pared 2 bases from V and 0 bases from J, leaving 8 bases between. CDR1 MNHEY and CDR2 SMNVEV come from the germline V gene (reference sequence). This CDR3 spans 14 amino acids. The CDR3 coding sequence is TGTGCCAGCAGTTTAAAAGCGGCCTCCTACGAGCAGTACTTC. This translates into CASSLKAASYEQYF.

The chain links TRBV19 to TRBJ2-7; the D gene is possibly TRBD1 (6 bases). This CDR3 has 14 residues. The germline V and J ends were trimmed by 9 bases and 0 bases, with 15 bases remaining between them. Germline loops: CDR1 LNHDA, CDR2 SQIVND (reference sequence). In DNA, the CDR3 is TGTGCCAGCTCAATGACAGGCAGCTCCTACGAGCAGTACTTC. It yields the protein CASSMTGSSYEQYF.

The rearrangement joins TRBV27 to TRBJ2-1; 8 bases align to TRBD2. J was trimmed by 9 bases and V by 3 bases; bases with no gene match: 10. The CDR3 is 15 amino acids. CDR1 is MNHEY, CDR2 SMNVEV, per germline (reference sequence). As DNA, the CDR3 is TGTGCCAGCAGTTTTGGGACTAGTGGTGTCAGTGAGCAGTTCTTC. Amino acids: CASSFGTSGVSEQFF.

J is TRBJ2-3 and V is TRBV25-1, with 7 bases matching TRBD2. The germline V gene has CDR1 MGHDK and CDR2 SYGVNS. The ends lost 6 bases at V and 2 bases at J; junction bases unmatched: 2. The CDR3 is 13 residues long. For the CDR3, the DNA is TGTGCCAGCAGCCTAGCGGACACAGATACGCAGTATTTT. The encoded protein is CASSLADTDTQYF.

This clone was counted a single time. The rearrangement links TRBV24-1 to TRBJ2-1; 10 positions agree with TRBD2. The V and J ends lost 7 bases and 6 bases, in that order; junction bases with no gene match: 5. CDR1 is KGHDR, CDR2 SFDVKD, per germline. The CDR3 spans 14 residues. CDR3 in DNA: TGTGCCACCAGCGGTCTAGCGGGAGCCAATGAGCAGTTCTTC. Translated: CATSGLAGANEQFF.

The count of this clone is one. The chain couples TRBV10-3 to TRBJ1-4; TRBD1 aligns across 8 bases. The CDR3 sequence is 15 residues long. The V gene's germline CDR1 is ENHRY and CDR2 SYGVKD. J lost 6 bases, V lost 4 bases, and 7 bases had no gene match. CDR3 DNA: TGTGCCATCAGTGCGTCGACAGGGGAGTATGAAAAACTGTTTTTT. This sequence encodes CAISASTGEYEKLFF.

The chain links TRBV29-1 to TRBJ2-7; TRBD1 aligns across 7 bases. The CDR3 totals 13 residues. Germline V gene data show CDR1 as SQVTM and CDR2 as ANQGSEA. J lost 3 bases, V lost 6 bases, and 8 bases had no gene match. The CDR3 nucleotides are TGCAGCGTCCTGACAGGGAGTCTCTACGAGCAGTACTTC. Protein: CSVLTGSLYEQYF.